Only a few counts were recorded for the clone carrying this TCR beta chain. Antigen specificity is unknown. This record comes from a study of identical twins. Study observations and caveats: Out-of-frame alpha sequences common to twins exhibited an excess of low generation probability.

CDR3 length equals 12 residues. Germline V gives CDR1 SQVTM, CDR2 ANQGSEA. Trimming took 6 bases from V and 2 from J, leaving 11 bases between them. One entry per CDR3 protein, called by TCRdb with MiXCR from the 5' RACE reads. This sample has just over 500,000 distinct CDR3 sequences, with about 20% found just once. The same specimen was also included in a second study, on T cells expressing NK-cell markers. From that second work: In the group of eight sequenced donors, seven were HCMV-seropositive and one was seronegative.

J is TRBJ2-7 and V is TRBV29-1; possibly TRBD1 for D (6 bases). Sequenced material: CD4+ T cells sorted from blood. The clonotype comes from a woman between 18 and 30 years old in good health. CDR3 bases: TGCAGCGTATTGACAGGAGCCTACGAGCAGTACTTC. The encoded protein is CSVLTGAYEQYF.